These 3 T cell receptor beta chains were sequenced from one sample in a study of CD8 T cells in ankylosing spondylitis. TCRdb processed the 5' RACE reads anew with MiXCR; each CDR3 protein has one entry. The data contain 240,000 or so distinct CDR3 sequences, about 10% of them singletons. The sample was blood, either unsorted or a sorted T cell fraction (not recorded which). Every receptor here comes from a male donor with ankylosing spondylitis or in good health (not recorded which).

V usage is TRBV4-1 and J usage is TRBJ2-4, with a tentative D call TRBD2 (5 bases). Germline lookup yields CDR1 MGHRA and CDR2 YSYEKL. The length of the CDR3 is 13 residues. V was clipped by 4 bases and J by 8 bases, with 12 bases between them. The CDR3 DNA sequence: TGCGCCAGCAGCCTGGGATACGGGGACATTCAGTACTTC. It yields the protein CASSLGYGDIQYF.

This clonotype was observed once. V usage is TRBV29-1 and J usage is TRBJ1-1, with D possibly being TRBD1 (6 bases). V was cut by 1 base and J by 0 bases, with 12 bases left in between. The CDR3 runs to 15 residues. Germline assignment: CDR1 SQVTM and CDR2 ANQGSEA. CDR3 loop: CSVEGGGQMNTEAFF. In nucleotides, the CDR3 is TGCAGCGTTGAAGGGGGGGGGCAGATGAACACTGAAGCTTTCTTT.

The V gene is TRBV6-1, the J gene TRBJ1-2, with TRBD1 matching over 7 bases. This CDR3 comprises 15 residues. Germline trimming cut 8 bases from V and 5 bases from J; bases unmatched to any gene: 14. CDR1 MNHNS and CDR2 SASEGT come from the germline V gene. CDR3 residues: CASVWTGDIGYGYTF. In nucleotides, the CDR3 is TGTGCCAGCGTATGGACAGGAGATATTGGTTATGGCTACACCTTC.